This T cell receptor (beta chain) originates from a study of cytotoxic CD8 clonotypes in ibrutinib-treated CLL. Across the study: Timing of response sample collection was a median roughly 11 months after treatment start, with a range of 6 to 36. Samples yielded averages of around 280,000 productive templates and 94,000 or so productive rearrangements.

Deep sequencing aimed at 1 in 200,000 to 1 in 1 million T cells' resolution. Sequencing used immunoSEQ multiplex PCR; TCRdb keeps in-frame clones, though not all of them. The table lists 150,000 to 250,000 clones, 72% of them singletons. CDR1 is KGHSH, CDR2 LQKENI, per germline. The CDR3 is made up of 16 amino acids. Trimming stripped 3 bases from V and 0 bases from J, with 9 bases between. Only one count was recorded for this clone. Its matching antigen is unknown. The study's findings and limits: Stable or contracted on treatment, public clonotypes were also uncommon.

The TCR was taken from a human donor with chronic lymphocytic leukemia. The V gene is TRBV18, the J gene TRBJ2-6, with D possibly matching TRBD1 (5 bases). Sequencing was performed on PBMCs, taken after 24 months of ibrutinib treatment. CDR3 sequence: CASSPQQDSGANVLTF. CDR3 in DNA: TGTGCCAGCTCACCGCAACAGGACTCTGGGGCCAACGTCCTGACTTTC.